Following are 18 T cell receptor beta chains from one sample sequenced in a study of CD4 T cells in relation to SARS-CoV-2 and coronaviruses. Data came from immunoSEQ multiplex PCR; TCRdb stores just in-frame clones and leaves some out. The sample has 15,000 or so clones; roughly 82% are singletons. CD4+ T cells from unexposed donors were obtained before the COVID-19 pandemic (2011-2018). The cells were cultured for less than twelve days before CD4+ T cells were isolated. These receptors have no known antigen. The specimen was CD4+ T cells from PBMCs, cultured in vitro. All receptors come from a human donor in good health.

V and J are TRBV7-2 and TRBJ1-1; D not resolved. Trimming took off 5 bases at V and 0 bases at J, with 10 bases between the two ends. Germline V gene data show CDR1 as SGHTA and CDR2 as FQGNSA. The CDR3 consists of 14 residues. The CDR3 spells CASSRLSMNTEAFF. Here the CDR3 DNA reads TGTGCCAGCAGCCGCCTATCAATGAACACTGAAGCTTTCTTT.

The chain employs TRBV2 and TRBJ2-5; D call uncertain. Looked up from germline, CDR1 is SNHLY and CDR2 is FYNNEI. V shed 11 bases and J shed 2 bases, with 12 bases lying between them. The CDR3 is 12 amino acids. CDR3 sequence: CAGGPTQETQYF. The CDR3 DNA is TGTGCCGGCGGTCCTACTCAAGAGACCCAGTACTTC.

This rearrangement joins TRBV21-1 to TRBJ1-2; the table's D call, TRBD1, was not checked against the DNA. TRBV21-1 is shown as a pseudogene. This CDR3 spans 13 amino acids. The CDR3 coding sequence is TGTGCCAGCAGCCAGCAGGGGATCTATGGCTACACCTTC. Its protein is CASSQQGIYGYTF.

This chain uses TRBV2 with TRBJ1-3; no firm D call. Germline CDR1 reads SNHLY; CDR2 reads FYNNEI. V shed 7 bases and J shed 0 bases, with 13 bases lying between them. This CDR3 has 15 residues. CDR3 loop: CASNEVEYSGNTIYF. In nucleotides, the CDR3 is TGTGCCAGCAACGAGGTGGAATACTCTGGAAACACCATATATTTT.

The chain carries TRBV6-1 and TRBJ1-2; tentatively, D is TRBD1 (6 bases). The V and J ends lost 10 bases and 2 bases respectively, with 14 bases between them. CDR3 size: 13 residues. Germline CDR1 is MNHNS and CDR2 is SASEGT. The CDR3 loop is CANQRGFNYGYTF. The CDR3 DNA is TGTGCCAACCAAAGGGGGTTCAACTATGGCTACACCTTC.

The CDR3 coding sequence is TGCGCCAGCAGCCGGGACCCTAACTATGGCTACACCTTC. This encodes CASSRDPNYGYTF. The chain carries TRBV4-1 and TRBJ1-2, with D tentatively TRBD1 (5 bases). The CDR3 has 13 residues. Germline V CDR1 and CDR2: MGHRA, YSYEKL. V shed 4 bases and J shed 0 bases, with 6 bases lying between them.

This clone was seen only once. CDR3 DNA sequence: TGTGCCAGCAGTTACGCGGGCACTGAAGCTTTCTTT. Its protein product is CASSYAGTEAFF. J is TRBJ1-1 and V is TRBV6-5, with D unresolved. The CDR3 length is 12 residues. CDR1 is MNHEY and CDR2 is SVGAGI in the germline V gene. V lost 2 bases, J lost 4 bases, and 5 bases lay in between.

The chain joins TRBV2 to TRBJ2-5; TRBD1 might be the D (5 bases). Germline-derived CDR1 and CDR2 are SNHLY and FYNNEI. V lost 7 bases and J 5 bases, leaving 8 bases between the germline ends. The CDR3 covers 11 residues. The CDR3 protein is CASKGQETQYF. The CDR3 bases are TGTGCCAGCAAGGGGCAGGAGACCCAGTACTTC.

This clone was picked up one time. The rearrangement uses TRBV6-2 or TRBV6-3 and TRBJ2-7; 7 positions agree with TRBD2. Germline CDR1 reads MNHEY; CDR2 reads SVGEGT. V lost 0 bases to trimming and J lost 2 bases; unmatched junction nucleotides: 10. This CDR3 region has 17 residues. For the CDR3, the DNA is TGTGCCAGCAGTTACTCCCTAGCGGTGGTAAGAACCTACGAGCAGTACTTC. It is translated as CASSYSLAVVRTYEQYF.

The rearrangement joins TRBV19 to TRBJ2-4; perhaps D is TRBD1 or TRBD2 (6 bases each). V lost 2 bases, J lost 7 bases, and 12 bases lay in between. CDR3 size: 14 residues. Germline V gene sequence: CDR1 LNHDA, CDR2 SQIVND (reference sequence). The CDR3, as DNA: TGTGCCAGTAGTATACCAGGAGGGGGGAACATTCAGTACTTC. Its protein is CASSIPGGGNIQYF. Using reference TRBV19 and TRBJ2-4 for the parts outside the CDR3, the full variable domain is DGGITQSPKYLFRKEGQNVTLSCEQNLNHDAMYWYRQDPGQGLRLIYYSQIVNDFQKGDIAEGYSVSREKKESFPLTVTSAQKNPTAFYLCASSIPGGGNIQYFGAGTRLSVL.

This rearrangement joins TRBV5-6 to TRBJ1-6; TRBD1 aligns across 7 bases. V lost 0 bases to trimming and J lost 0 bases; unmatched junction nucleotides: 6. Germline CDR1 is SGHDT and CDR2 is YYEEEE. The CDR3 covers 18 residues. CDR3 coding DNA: TGTGCCAGCAGCTTGGACAGGGGTCTATTCTCCTATAATTCACCCCTCCACTTT. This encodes CASSLDRGLFSYNSPLHF.

The CDR3: CASSLNVGGEKLFF. In DNA, the CDR3 is TGTGCCAGCAGCTTAAATGTGGGCGGTGAAAAACTGTTTTTT. V gene TRBV7-6 combines with J gene TRBJ1-4; D is unclear. The CDR3 runs to 14 residues. V was clipped by 2 bases and J by 7 bases, with 11 bases between them. Germline CDR1 SGHVS, CDR2 FNYEAQ. Combining the CDR3 with reference TRBV7-6 and TRBJ1-4 gives the whole variable domain GAGVSQSPRYKVTKRGQDVALRCDPISGHVSLYWYRQALGQGPEFLTYFNYEAQQDKSGLPNDRFSAERPEGSISTLTIQRTEQRDSAMYRCASSLNVGGEKLFFGSGTQLSVL.

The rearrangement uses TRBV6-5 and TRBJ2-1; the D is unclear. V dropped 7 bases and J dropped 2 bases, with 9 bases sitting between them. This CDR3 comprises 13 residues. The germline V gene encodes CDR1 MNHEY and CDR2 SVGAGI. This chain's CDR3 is CASMRPPYNEQFF. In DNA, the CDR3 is TGTGCCAGCATGCGACCTCCCTACAATGAGCAGTTCTTC.

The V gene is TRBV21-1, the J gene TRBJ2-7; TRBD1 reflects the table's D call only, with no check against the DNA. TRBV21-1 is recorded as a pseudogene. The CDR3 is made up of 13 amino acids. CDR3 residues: CASFRDSRNEQYF. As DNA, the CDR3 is TGTGCCAGCTTCCGGGACAGTAGGAACGAGCAGTACTTC.

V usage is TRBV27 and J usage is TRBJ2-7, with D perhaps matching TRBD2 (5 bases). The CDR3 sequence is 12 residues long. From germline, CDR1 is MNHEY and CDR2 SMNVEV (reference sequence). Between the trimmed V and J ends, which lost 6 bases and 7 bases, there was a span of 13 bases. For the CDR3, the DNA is TGTGCCAGCAGCTTTCGGGGTTTTGAGCAGTACTTC. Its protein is CASSFRGFEQYF.

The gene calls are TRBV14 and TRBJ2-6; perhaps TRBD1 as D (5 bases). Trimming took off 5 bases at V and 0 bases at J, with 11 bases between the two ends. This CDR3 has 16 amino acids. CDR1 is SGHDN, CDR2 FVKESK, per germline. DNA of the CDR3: TGTGCCAGCAGCTTCGACAGAAACTCTGGGGCCAACGTCCTGACTTTC. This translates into CASSFDRNSGANVLTF.

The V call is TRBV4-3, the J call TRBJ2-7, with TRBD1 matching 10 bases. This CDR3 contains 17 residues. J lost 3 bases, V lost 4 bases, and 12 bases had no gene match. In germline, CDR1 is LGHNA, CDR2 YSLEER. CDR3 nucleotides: TGCGCCAGCAGCCCTGCGGGGGCAGGGACAGGGGTCTACGAGCAGTACTTC. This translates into CASSPAGAGTGVYEQYF.

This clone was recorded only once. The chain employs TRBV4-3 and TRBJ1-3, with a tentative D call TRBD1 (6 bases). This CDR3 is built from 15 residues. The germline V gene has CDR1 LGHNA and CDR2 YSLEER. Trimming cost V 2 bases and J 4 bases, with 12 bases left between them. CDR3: CASSQLGGGGNTIYF. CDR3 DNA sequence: TGCGCCAGCAGCCAACTAGGGGGTGGGGGAAACACCATATATTTT.